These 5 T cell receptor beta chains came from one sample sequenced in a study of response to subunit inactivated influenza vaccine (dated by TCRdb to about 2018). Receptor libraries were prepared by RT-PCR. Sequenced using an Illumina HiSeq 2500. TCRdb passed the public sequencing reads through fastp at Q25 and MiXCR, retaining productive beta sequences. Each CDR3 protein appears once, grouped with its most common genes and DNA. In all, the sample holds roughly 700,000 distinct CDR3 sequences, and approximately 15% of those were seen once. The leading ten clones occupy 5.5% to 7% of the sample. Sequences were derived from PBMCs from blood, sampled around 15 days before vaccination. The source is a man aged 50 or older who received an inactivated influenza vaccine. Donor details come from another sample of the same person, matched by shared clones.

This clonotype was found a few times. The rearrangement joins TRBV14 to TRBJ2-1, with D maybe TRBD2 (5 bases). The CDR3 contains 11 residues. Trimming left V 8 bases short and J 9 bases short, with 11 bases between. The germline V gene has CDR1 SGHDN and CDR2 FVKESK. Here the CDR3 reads CASSGGFEQFF. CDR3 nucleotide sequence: TGTGCCAGCTCAGGAGGCTTTGAGCAGTTCTTC.

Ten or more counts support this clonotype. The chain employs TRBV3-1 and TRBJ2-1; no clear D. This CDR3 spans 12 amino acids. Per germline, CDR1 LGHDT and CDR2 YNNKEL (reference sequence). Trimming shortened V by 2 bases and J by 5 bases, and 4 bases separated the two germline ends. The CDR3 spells CASSQSNNEQFF. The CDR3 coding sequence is TGTGCCAGCAGCCAAAGCAACAATGAGCAGTTCTTC.

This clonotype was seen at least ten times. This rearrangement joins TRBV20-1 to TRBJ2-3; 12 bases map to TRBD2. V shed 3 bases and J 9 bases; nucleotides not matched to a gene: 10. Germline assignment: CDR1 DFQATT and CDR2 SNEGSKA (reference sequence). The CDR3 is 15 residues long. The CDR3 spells CSARFLAGGSETQYF. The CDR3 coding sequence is TGCAGTGCTAGGTTCCTAGCGGGAGGGAGTGAGACGCAGTATTTT.

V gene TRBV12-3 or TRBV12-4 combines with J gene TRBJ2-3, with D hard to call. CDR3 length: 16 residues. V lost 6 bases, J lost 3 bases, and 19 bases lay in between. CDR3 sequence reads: CASSRKHIGPTDTQYF. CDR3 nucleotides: TGTGCCAGCAGCCGAAAACATATAGGCCCAACAGATACGCAGTATTTT.

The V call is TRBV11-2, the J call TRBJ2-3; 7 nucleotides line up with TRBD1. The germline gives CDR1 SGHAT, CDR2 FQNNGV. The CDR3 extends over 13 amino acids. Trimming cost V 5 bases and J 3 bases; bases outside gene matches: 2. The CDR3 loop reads CASSEQGTDTQYF. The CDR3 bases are TGTGCCAGCAGCGAACAGGGGACAGATACGCAGTATTTT.